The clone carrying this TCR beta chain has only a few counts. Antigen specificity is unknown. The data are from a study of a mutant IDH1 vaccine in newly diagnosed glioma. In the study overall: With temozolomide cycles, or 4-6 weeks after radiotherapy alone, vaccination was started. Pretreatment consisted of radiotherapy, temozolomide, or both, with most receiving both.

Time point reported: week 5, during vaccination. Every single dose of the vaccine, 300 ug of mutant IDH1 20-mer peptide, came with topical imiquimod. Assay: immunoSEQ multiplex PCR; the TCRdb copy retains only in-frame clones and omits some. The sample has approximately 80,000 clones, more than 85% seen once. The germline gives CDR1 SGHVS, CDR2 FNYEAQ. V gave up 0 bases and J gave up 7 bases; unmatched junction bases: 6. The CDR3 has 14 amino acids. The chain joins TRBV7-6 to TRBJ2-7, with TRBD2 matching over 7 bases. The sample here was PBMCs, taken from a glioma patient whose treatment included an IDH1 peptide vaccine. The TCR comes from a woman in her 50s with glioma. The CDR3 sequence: CASSLAERGREQYF. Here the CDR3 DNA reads TGTGCCAGCAGCTTAGCCGAGCGGGGCCGAGAGCAGTACTTC.